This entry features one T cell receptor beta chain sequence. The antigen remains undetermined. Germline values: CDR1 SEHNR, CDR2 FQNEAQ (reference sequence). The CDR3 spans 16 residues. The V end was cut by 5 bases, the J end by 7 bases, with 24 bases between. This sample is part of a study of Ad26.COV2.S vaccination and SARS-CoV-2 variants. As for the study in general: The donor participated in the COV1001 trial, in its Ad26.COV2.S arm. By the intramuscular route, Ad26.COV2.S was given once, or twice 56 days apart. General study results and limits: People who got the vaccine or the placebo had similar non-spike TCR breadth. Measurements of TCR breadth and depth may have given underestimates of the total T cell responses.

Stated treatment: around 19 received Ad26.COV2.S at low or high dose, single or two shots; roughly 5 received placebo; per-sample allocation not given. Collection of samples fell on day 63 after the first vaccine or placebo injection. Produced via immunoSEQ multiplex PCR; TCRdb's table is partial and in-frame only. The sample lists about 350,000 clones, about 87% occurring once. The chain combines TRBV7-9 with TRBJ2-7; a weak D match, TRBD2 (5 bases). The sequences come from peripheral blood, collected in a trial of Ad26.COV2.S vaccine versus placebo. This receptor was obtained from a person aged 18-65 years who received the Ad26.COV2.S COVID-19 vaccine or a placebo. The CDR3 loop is CASSDTLIRGRGEQYF. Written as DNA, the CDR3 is TGTGCCAGCAGCGACACACTCATCCGGGGAAGAGGGGAGCAGTACTTC.